This passage covers 17 T cell receptor beta chains from one sample sequenced in a study of T-cell memory formation after mild COVID-19. TCRdb redid the calling of the 5' RACE reads with MiXCR, one entry per CDR3 protein. The sample lists about 470,000 distinct CDR3 sequences; around a quarter were seen once. The sequenced sample was PBMCs or a T cell subset sorted from them (not recorded which). These receptors originate from an adult woman who had mild COVID-19 (a few samples of this study predate the infection). Cell type and time point are not known.

This chain joins TRBV11-2 and TRBJ2-2; 8 positions match TRBD1. CDR1 is SGHAT, CDR2 FQNNGV, per germline. The CDR3 is 16 residues long. The junction had 7 bases not matched to a gene; V was cut back by 6 bases and J by 1 base. The CDR3 loop reads CASRGAGTGNTGELFF. The CDR3 DNA reads as TGTGCCAGCAGAGGGGCCGGGACAGGGAACACCGGGGAGCTGTTTTTT.

V usage is TRBV6-1 and J usage is TRBJ1-4; weak D call: TRBD1 (6 bases). Trimming took 8 bases from V and 3 from J, leaving 19 bases between them. CDR3 length: 16 amino acids. Germline V gene sequence: CDR1 MNHNS, CDR2 SASEGT. CDR3: CASSDSYGMPNEKLFF. CDR3 in DNA: TGTGCCAGCTCGGACAGTTACGGGATGCCTAATGAAAAACTGTTTTTT.

A few counts support this clonotype. The J gene is TRBJ2-1, the V gene TRBV7-3; TRBD2 matches 8 bases. The germline V gene encodes CDR1 SGHTA and CDR2 FQGTGA. The length of the CDR3 is 14 residues. V was clipped by 5 bases and J by 8 bases; unmatched bases: 8. This chain's CDR3 is CASSPHPGGDEQFF. CDR3 nucleotide sequence: TGTGCCAGCAGCCCTCACCCCGGGGGGGATGAGCAGTTCTTC.

This clonotype was counted only a few times. The chain recombines TRBV4-3 with TRBJ2-7; TRBD1 matches at 8 bases. With 0 bases clipped from V and 4 bases from J, the junction kept 11 bases outside the gene matches. Germline V gene data show CDR1 as LGHNA and CDR2 as YSLEER. This CDR3 spans 17 amino acids. The chain's CDR3 is CASSQDRPGTGKYEQYF. The CDR3 coding sequence is TGCGCCAGCAGCCAAGATCGCCCCGGGACAGGCAAATACGAGCAGTACTTC.

This clonotype was seen more than once but under ten times. This sequence joins TRBV19 and TRBJ2-3; tentatively, D is TRBD2 (5 bases). Germline V gene sequence: CDR1 LNHDA, CDR2 SQIVND (reference sequence). V was clipped by 8 bases and J by 0 bases, with 9 bases between them. This CDR3 spans 13 amino acids. The CDR3 bases are TGTGCCAGTCGCCGGGGTAGCACAGATACGCAGTATTTT. Translating gives CASRRGSTDTQYF.

The chain uses TRBV7-9 and TRBJ2-2; D ambiguous. The germline V and J ends were trimmed by 3 bases and 6 bases, with 11 bases remaining between them. The CDR3 totals 14 residues. From germline, CDR1 is SEHNR and CDR2 FQNEAQ (reference sequence). The CDR3 region is CASSFGRSPGELFF. The CDR3 nucleotides read TGTGCCAGCAGCTTTGGACGGTCACCCGGGGAGCTGTTTTTT. Full variable domain (remainder filled in from reference TRBV7-9 and TRBJ2-2): DTGVSQNPRHKITKRGQNVTFRCDPISEHNRLYWYRQTLGQGPEFLTYFQNEAQLEKSRLLSDRFSAERPKGSFSTLEIQRTEQGDSAMYLCASSFGRSPGELFFGEGSRLTVL.

The chain recombines TRBV5-1 with TRBJ2-1, with 7 bases matching TRBD1. CDR1 and CDR2 from the germline V gene are SGHRS and YFSETQ. V was pared by 7 bases and J by 1 base, with 11 bases of the junction left unmatched. The CDR3 has 16 residues. The CDR3 DNA is TGCGCCAGCTCCACCGAACCACAGGGGTCCTACAATGAGCAGTTCTTC. It is translated as CASSTEPQGSYNEQFF. The variable domain in full, with the rest retrieved from reference TRBV5-1 and TRBJ2-1, is KAGVTQTPRYLIKTRGQQVTLSCSPISGHRSVSWYQQTPGQGLQFLFEYFSETQRNKGNFPGRFSGRQFSNSRSEMNVSTLELGDSALYLCASSTEPQGSYNEQFFGPGTRLTVL.

This clonotype was recorded a few times. The gene calls are TRBV30 and TRBJ1-6; tentative D call: TRBD1 (5 bases). CDR1 is GTSNPN and CDR2 is SVGIG in the germline V gene (reference sequence). V was cut by 3 bases and J by 11 bases, with 11 bases left in between. The CDR3 has 12 residues. DNA for the CDR3: TGTGCCTGGAGCCCCGGGGGAGCACCCCTCCACTTT. It translates to CAWSPGGAPLHF. Drawing the rest from reference TRBV30 and TRBJ1-6, the complete variable domain is SQTIHQWPATLVQPVGSPLSLECTVEGTSNPNLYWYRQAAGRGLQLLFYSVGIGQISSEVPQNLSASRPQDRQFILSSKKLLLSDSGFYLCAWSPGGAPLHFGNGTRLTVT.

This clonotype has only a few counts. The chain links TRBV15 to TRBJ2-7, with a tentative D call TRBD2 (6 bases). The germline gives CDR1 LNHNV, CDR2 YYDKDF (reference sequence). V lost 4 bases and J lost 2, with 15 bases in between. The CDR3 spans 15 residues. CDR3 coding DNA: TGTGCCACCAGCATCAGTGGAGGGAGAACCTACGAGCAGTACTTC. It codes for CATSISGGRTYEQYF.

The chain couples TRBV29-1 to TRBJ1-1; 7 bases align to TRBD1. Germline trimming cut 6 bases from V and 7 bases from J; bases unmatched to any gene: 2. This CDR3 spans 10 amino acids. Germline loops: CDR1 SQVTM, CDR2 ANQGSEA. The chain's CDR3 is CSVYRGEAFF. The CDR3 nucleotides read TGCAGCGTCTACAGGGGTGAAGCTTTCTTT.

The rearrangement links TRBV12-3 or TRBV12-4 to TRBJ1-1, with 8 nucleotides matching TRBD1. This CDR3 comprises 15 residues. V lost 4 bases, J lost 5 bases, and 9 bases stayed unmatched. The CDR3 nucleotides are TGTGCCAGCAGTTATTCACGGACAGGGACGACTGAAGCTTTCTTT. Residues: CASSYSRTGTTEAFF.

The V gene is TRBV9, the J gene TRBJ1-1; TRBD1 is a possible D gene (5 bases). V dropped 6 bases and J dropped 0 bases, with 18 bases sitting between them. The germline CDR1 and CDR2 sequences are SGDLS and YYNGEE. This CDR3 has 16 residues. CDR3 residues: CASTPRADTMNTEAFF. The CDR3 coding sequence is TGTGCCAGCACCCCGAGGGCGGACACGATGAACACTGAAGCTTTCTTT.

The chain recombines TRBV5-1 with TRBJ1-2; TRBD1 is a possible D gene (5 bases). Germline CDR1 and CDR2: SGHRS and YFSETQ. V lost 4 bases to trimming and J lost 4 bases, with 17 bases between them. The CDR3 spans 15 residues. The CDR3 protein is CASSPEGGVRYGYTF. CDR3 in DNA: TGCGCCAGCAGCCCCGAGGGAGGGGTGCGCTATGGCTACACCTTC.

The chain carries TRBV20-1 and TRBJ2-7; 7 positions match TRBD1. The CDR3 loop spans 15 amino acids. The germline V gene has CDR1 DFQATT and CDR2 SNEGSKA (reference sequence). Losses at the gene ends were 1 base for V and 3 bases for J; bases not matched to a gene: 9. The CDR3 nucleotides read TGCAGTGCTAGAGGATGGGGACAGTCAAACTACGAGCAGTACTTC. This gives the protein CSARGWGQSNYEQYF.

This clonotype turned up a few times. CDR3 coding DNA: TGTGCCAGCAGGAGACTAGCGGGAGTGACGGAGACCCAGTACTTC. This translates into CASRRLAGVTETQYF. The rearrangement uses TRBV6-1 and TRBJ2-5; 12 nucleotides line up with TRBD2. The V and J ends lost 6 bases and 5 bases, in that order; junction bases with no gene match: 7. This CDR3 is built from 15 residues. Germline V gene lookup returns CDR1 MNHNS and CDR2 SASEGT.

V gene TRBV24-1 combines with J gene TRBJ2-3, with D perhaps matching TRBD1 (5 bases). The CDR3 totals 19 residues. Looked up from germline, CDR1 is KGHDR and CDR2 is SFDVKD. V lost 3 bases and J lost 2, with 23 bases in between. CDR3 bases: TGTGCCACCAGTGATCTGGACACGGACCAGCCTCCTATCACAGATACGCAGTATTTT. This translates into CATSDLDTDQPPITDTQYF.

This clonotype was counted between two and nine times. The CDR3 protein is CAISEVWGWQETQYF. The DNA for the CDR3 is TGTGCCATCAGTGAAGTATGGGGTTGGCAAGAGACCCAGTACTTC. The genes are TRBV10-3 and TRBJ2-5; no reliable D call. Germline CDR1 is ENHRY and CDR2 is SYGVKD. V was cut by 3 bases and J by 2 bases, with 13 bases left in between. CDR3 size: 15 residues.